The 28 T cell receptor beta chains listed next were all sequenced from one sample in a study of CD4 T cells in relation to SARS-CoV-2 and coronaviruses (dated by TCRdb to about 2021). CD4+ T cells from unexposed donors were collected before the COVID-19 pandemic (2011-2018). Following 10 days of culture, the EasySep CD4+ T cell isolation kit was used to isolate CD4+ T cells. Libraries were built with the immunoSEQ multiplex PCR assay. TCRdb limited this immuneACCESS table to in-frame rearrangements with V and J called. A share of clones is missing; checked studies link under half to unresolved V genes, and the rest is unexplained. For this sample there are around 24,000 clones; around 76% appear just once. More than 9% of the sample rests with the top ten. These receptors are not linked to any known antigen. Material: CD4+ T cells from PBMCs, cultured in vitro. The source of these receptors is a human donor in good health.

This clone was seen more than once but under ten times. V is TRBV4-1 and J is TRBJ2-2; 13 bases are shared with TRBD2. Losses at the gene ends were 1 base for V and 5 bases for J; bases not matched to a gene: 7. Germline V lookup: CDR1 MGHRA, CDR2 YSYEKL. The CDR3 has 18 residues. CDR3 region: CASSQAGLAGVGTGELFF. The CDR3 nucleotides are TGCGCCAGCAGCCAAGCTGGACTAGCGGGAGTAGGGACCGGGGAGCTGTTTTTT.

The chain is built from TRBV5-1 and TRBJ1-1, with D possibly matching TRBD1 (5 bases). Germline V lookup: CDR1 SGHRS, CDR2 YFSETQ. The CDR3 has 13 residues. V lost 0 bases to trimming and J lost 4 bases, with 7 bases between them. This CDR3 reads CASSLEGITEAFF. CDR3 bases: TGCGCCAGCAGCTTGGAGGGGATCACTGAAGCTTTCTTT.

The gene calls are TRBV7-2 and TRBJ1-5; D gene ambiguous. Germline CDR1 and CDR2: SGHTA and FQGNSA. This CDR3 has 15 amino acids. Trimming shortened V by 4 bases and J by 1 base, and 11 bases separated the two germline ends. CDR3 sequence reads: CASSSIQGSNQPQHF. The CDR3 DNA sequence: TGTGCCAGCAGCTCTATCCAAGGGAGCAATCAGCCCCAGCATTTT.

The chain uses TRBV4-1 and TRBJ1-2; 7 positions match TRBD1. Germline V gives CDR1 MGHRA, CDR2 YSYEKL. The J segment lost 7 bases and the V segment lost 5 bases, leaving 19 bases of the junction unmatched. CDR3 length: 17 residues. The CDR3 region has the DNA TGCGCCAGCAGCAAAAGACAGGGAACACCACTCCCAGGTGGCTACACCTTC. It specifies CASSKRQGTPLPGGYTF.

The rearrangement joins TRBV5-6 to TRBJ1-4, with D unclear. Germline-derived CDR1 and CDR2 are SGHDT and YYEEEE. The CDR3 covers 17 residues. V lost 1 base to trimming and J lost 4 bases, with 17 bases between them. The DNA of the CDR3 is TGTGCCAGCAGCTTGAATGAGGGCTCGCATTATAATGAAAAACTGTTTTTT. Protein sequence: CASSLNEGSHYNEKLFF.

V is TRBV7-2 and J is TRBJ2-3; 9 bases line up with TRBD2. CDR3 size: 17 residues. Trimming at V came to 0 bases and at J to 5 bases, leaving 9 bases not matched to a gene. The germline V gene has CDR1 SGHTA and CDR2 FQGNSA. The CDR3 is CASSLAPGGGEKDTQYF. In DNA form, the CDR3 reads TGTGCCAGCAGCTTAGCGCCGGGCGGGGGGGAAAAAGATACGCAGTATTTT.

This clone was seen a few times. The chain employs TRBV14 and TRBJ1-3, with D possibly TRBD1 on 5 matching bases. The CDR3 extends over 16 amino acids. The germline CDR1 and CDR2 sequences are SGHDN and FVKESK. With 4 bases removed from V and 2 bases from J, the gap between germline ends came to 15 bases. CDR3 loop: CASSPRGWGAGNTIYF. Here the CDR3 DNA reads TGTGCCAGCAGCCCCCGGGGTTGGGGCGCTGGAAACACCATATATTTT.

This chain links TRBV9 with TRBJ2-6; no reliable D call. The CDR3 is 16 residues long. Germline loops: CDR1 SGDLS, CDR2 YYNGEE. V lost 0 bases and J lost 2, with 9 bases in between. The CDR3 nucleotides read TGTGCCAGCAGCGTAGAAGGCCAGCCTGGGGCCAACGTCCTGACTTTC. Translating gives CASSVEGQPGANVLTF.

The rearrangement uses TRBV7-8 and TRBJ2-1, with 9 bases fitting TRBD1. Germline CDR1 and CDR2: SGHVS and FQNEAQ. The CDR3 contains 16 residues. Trimming removed 4 bases from V and 0 bases from J; junction bases left unmatched: 4. CDR3 DNA: TGTGCCAGCAGCTGGAGGACAGGGGTCTCCTACAATGAGCAGTTCTTC. Encoded protein: CASSWRTGVSYNEQFF.

This clone has more than one count but fewer than ten. The V gene is TRBV12-5, the J gene TRBJ2-2; TRBD2 agrees at 7 bases. The germline CDR1 and CDR2 sequences are LGHNT and FRNRAP. This CDR3 contains 14 residues. V trimming: 1 base; J trimming: 6 bases; junction bases outside the gene matches: 2. CDR3 sequence: CASGLGTSPGELFF. DNA for the CDR3: TGTGCTAGTGGTTTGGGGACTAGTCCCGGGGAGCTGTTTTTT.

The chain joins TRBV2 to TRBJ2-7; D is possibly TRBD1 (5 bases). The germline V gene has CDR1 SNHLY and CDR2 FYNNEI. V lost 3 bases, J lost 0 bases, and 12 bases lay in between. This CDR3 has 15 residues. Here the CDR3 DNA reads TGTGCCAGCAGTGAGAAACAGGCGAGCTCCTACGAGCAGTACTTC. Encoded protein: CASSEKQASSYEQYF.

This clone was observed a handful of times. The gene calls are TRBV25-1 and TRBJ1-1, with D unresolved. Germline V gene data show CDR1 as MGHDK and CDR2 as SYGVNS. The CDR3 totals 11 residues. V lost 1 base, J lost 10 bases, and 7 bases lay in between. The CDR3 DNA sequence: TGTGCCAGCAGTGAATTAAAAAGAGCTTTCTTT. Translation gives CASSELKRAFF.

As concerns this clone: A junction boundary mismatches the germline segment, possibly from a read error. The chain has TRBV2 and TRBJ2-5; 9 bases line up with TRBD2. CDR1 and CDR2 from the germline V gene are SNHLY and FYNNEI. The CDR3 consists of 17 residues. This CDR3 is CASREGLAPLPLKTQYF. DNA for the CDR3: TGTGCCAGCAGGGAAGGACTAGCGCCTCTCCCCCTGAAGACCCAGTACTTC.

J is TRBJ1-4 and V is TRBV3-1 (or the pseudogene TRBV3-2); 7 bases fit TRBD1. J was trimmed by 4 bases and V by 4 bases; bases with no gene match: 3. There are 14 residues in the CDR3. CDR1 and CDR2 from the germline V gene are LGHDT and YNNKEL (reference sequence). The CDR3 is CASSLGQVNEKLFF. The CDR3 DNA is TGTGCCAGCAGCCTTGGACAGGTTAATGAAAAACTGTTTTTT.

Notes on this clone: Other DNA sequences within the sample encode an identical CDR3. The chain links TRBV5-6 to TRBJ1-3; possible D gene TRBD1, 6 bases. The length of the CDR3 is 15 residues. Trimming removed 3 bases from V and 0 bases from J, with 10 bases in between. Looked up from germline, CDR1 is SGHDT and CDR2 is YYEEEE. CDR3 protein: CASSSQGSSGNTIYF. For the CDR3, the DNA is TGTGCCAGCAGCTCTCAGGGGAGCTCTGGAAACACCATATATTTT.

This rearrangement joins TRBV5-8 to TRBJ1-5; D is possibly TRBD1 (5 bases). The CDR3 is made up of 13 amino acids. The germline V and J ends were trimmed by 4 bases and 3 bases, with 8 bases remaining between them. Germline-derived CDR1 and CDR2 are SGHTS and YDEGEE. In DNA, the CDR3 is TGTGCCAGCAGCCAGGGTTTCAATCAGCCCCAGCATTTT. Translating it yields CASSQGFNQPQHF.

The chain carries TRBV7-2 and TRBJ1-1, with D possibly TRBD1 on 5 matching bases. The V end lost 1 base, the J end lost 12 bases, and 15 bases lay between the germline ends. The CDR3 length is 13 residues. Germline V gene data show CDR1 as SGHTA and CDR2 as FQGNSA. CDR3 DNA: TGTGCCAGCAGCTTAGTGGGGGGTGGGGTATCTTTCTTT. As protein: CASSLVGGGVSFF. Full variable domain (remainder filled in from reference TRBV7-2 and TRBJ1-1): GAGVSQSPSNKVTEKGKDVELRCDPISGHTALYWYRQSLGQGLEFLIYFQGNSAPDKSGLPSDRFSAERTGGSVSTLTIQRTQQEDSAVYLCASSLVGGGVSFFGQGTRLTVV.

This clone was recorded a few times. The rearrangement uses TRBV19 and TRBJ2-7; D gene ambiguous. Per germline, CDR1 LNHDA and CDR2 SQIVND (reference sequence). V lost 3 bases, J lost 0 bases, and 12 bases lay in between. The CDR3 totals 15 residues. The CDR3 loop is CASSMLGRSSYEQYF. Here the CDR3 DNA reads TGTGCCAGTAGTATGTTGGGCCGTAGCTCCTACGAGCAGTACTTC.

The chain links TRBV5-4 to TRBJ2-1; TRBD2 matches 7 bases. J was trimmed by 8 bases and V by 5 bases; bases with no gene match: 7. CDR1 is SGHNT and CDR2 is YYREEE in the germline V gene (reference sequence). This CDR3 has 13 residues. As DNA, the CDR3 is TGTGCCAGCAGACAAACTAGCGTGGATGAGCAGTTCTTC. As protein: CASRQTSVDEQFF. The full variable domain, with the rest looked up from reference TRBV5-4 and TRBJ2-1, is ETGVTQSPTHLIKTRGQQVTLRCSSQSGHNTVSWYQQALGQGPQFIFQYYREEENGRGNFPPRFSGLQFPNYSSELNVNALELDDSALYLCASRQTSVDEQFFGPGTRLTVL.

The V gene is TRBV7-8, the J gene TRBJ2-7; D remains ambiguous. CDR3 length: 14 residues. Trimming pared 0 bases from V and 1 base from J, leaving 7 bases between. From germline, CDR1 is SGHVS and CDR2 FQNEAQ. The CDR3 DNA is TGTGCCAGCAGCTTAGCCGAGAAGTCCTACGAGCAGTACTTC. This gives the protein CASSLAEKSYEQYF. Using reference TRBV7-8 and TRBJ2-7 for the parts outside the CDR3, the full variable domain is GAGVSQSPRYKVAKRGQDVALRCDPISGHVSLFWYQQALGQGPEFLTYFQNEAQLDKSGLPSDRFFAERPEGSVSTLKIQRTQQEDSAVYLCASSLAEKSYEQYFGPGTRLTVT.

The chain combines TRBV10-3 with TRBJ2-3; 10 bases map to TRBD2. The J segment lost 1 base and the V segment lost 5 bases, leaving 3 bases of the junction unmatched. The CDR3 consists of 15 residues. Germline V gives CDR1 ENHRY, CDR2 SYGVKD. The CDR3, as DNA: TGTGCCATCAGTCTAGCGGGGGCCGGCACAGATACGCAGTATTTT. Translation gives CAISLAGAGTDTQYF.

V and J are TRBV2 and TRBJ2-3, with D perhaps matching TRBD2 (6 bases). The V end lost 5 bases, the J end lost 2 bases, and 11 bases lay between the germline ends. The germline CDR1 and CDR2 sequences are SNHLY and FYNNEI. CDR3 size: 14 residues. The CDR3 loop reads CASSLAQPTDTQYF. The CDR3 DNA reads TGTGCCAGCAGTCTAGCGCAACCCACAGATACGCAGTATTTT.

This clone has a single count. The V gene is TRBV5-1, the J gene TRBJ1-1; no firm D call. Looked up from germline, CDR1 is SGHRS and CDR2 is YFSETQ. V was cut by 0 bases and J by 0 bases, with 18 bases left in between. The CDR3 contains 18 residues. DNA of the CDR3: TGCGCCAGCAGCTTGGACGCCGGGTCAGCAAGCATGAACACTGAAGCTTTCTTT. As protein: CASSLDAGSASMNTEAFF.

The rearrangement links TRBV2 to TRBJ1-5; D is undetermined. V dropped 4 bases and J dropped 3 bases, with 4 bases sitting between them. The germline gives CDR1 SNHLY, CDR2 FYNNEI. The CDR3 has 12 amino acids. CDR3 nucleotide sequence: TGTGCCAGCAGTGGGAACAATCAGCCCCAGCATTTT. Translation gives CASSGNNQPQHF. Using reference TRBV2 and TRBJ1-5 for the parts outside the CDR3, the full variable domain is EPEVTQTPSHQVTQMGQEVILRCVPISNHLYFYWYRQILGQKVEFLVSFYNNEISEKSEIFDDQFSVERPDGSNFTLKIRSTKLEDSAMYFCASSGNNQPQHFGDGTRLSIL.

This chain joins TRBV14 and TRBJ1-3, with D unresolved. V lost 4 bases to trimming and J lost 2 bases, with 3 bases between them. CDR1 is SGHDN and CDR2 is FVKESK in the germline V gene. The CDR3 has 12 amino acids. Here the CDR3 DNA reads TGTGCCAGCAGCCGGACTGGAAACACCATATATTTT. Amino acid sequence: CASSRTGNTIYF.

This clone was seen a few times. This chain uses TRBV7-8 with TRBJ2-1; TRBD2 agrees at 7 bases. With 5 bases clipped from V and 11 bases from J, the junction kept 18 bases outside the gene matches. Germline CDR1 SGHVS, CDR2 FQNEAQ. This CDR3 contains 16 residues. The CDR3 loop is CASSPRTRTTYDQQFF. The DNA of the CDR3 is TGTGCCAGCAGCCCAAGGACTAGGACCACCTATGATCAGCAGTTCTTC. Using reference TRBV7-8 and TRBJ2-1 for the parts outside the CDR3, the full variable domain is GAGVSQSPRYKVAKRGQDVALRCDPISGHVSLFWYQQALGQGPEFLTYFQNEAQLDKSGLPSDRFFAERPEGSVSTLKIQRTQQEDSAVYLCASSPRTRTTYDQQFFGPGTRLTVL.

The sample holds one count of this clone. V gene TRBV7-2 combines with J gene TRBJ2-7; TRBD1 agrees at 10 bases. The J segment lost 6 bases and the V segment lost 6 bases, leaving 5 bases of the junction unmatched. The CDR3 has 13 residues. Germline CDR1 reads SGHTA; CDR2 reads FQGNSA. CDR3 sequence reads: CASSTGQGSEQYF. Written as DNA, the CDR3 is TGTGCCAGCAGTACGGGACAGGGGTCCGAGCAGTACTTC.

The chain uses TRBV10-3 and TRBJ2-1; 10 nucleotides line up with TRBD2. The CDR3 has 15 residues. Germline loops: CDR1 ENHRY, CDR2 SYGVKD. Losses at the gene ends were 3 bases for V and 7 bases for J; bases not matched to a gene: 6. In DNA, the CDR3 is TGTGCCATCAGTGACTCTAGCGGGAGTATTAATGAGCAGTTCTTC. It codes for CAISDSSGSINEQFF.